The clone carrying this T cell receptor (beta chain) was counted once. Profiled with immunoSEQ multiplex PCR; TCRdb holds only in-frame clones, not every one. The sample lists 55,000 to 80,000 clones, approximately 80% occurring once. Specified time point: pretreatment peripheral blood. The data were taken from a study of PD-L1 blockade in urothelial cancer. Background on the study: Starting in the mid-2010s, patients were given atezolizumab (1,200 mg intravenously every 3 weeks). Of prior chemotherapy regimens, patients had received between 0 and 3.

V lost 3 bases and J lost 5, with 13 bases in between. The CDR3 spans 15 residues. From germline, CDR1 is MDHEN and CDR2 SYDVKM. The sample here was PBMCs, taken around atezolizumab (anti-PD-L1) treatment. The V call is TRBV28, the J call TRBJ2-2, with D possibly matching TRBD1 (5 bases). The sequence came from a man aged 65-85 years with urothelial cancer. For the CDR3, the DNA is TGTGCCAGCAGTTTTAGGGGCGCCCGGACCGGGGAGCTGTTTTTT. Protein sequence: CASSFRGARTGELFF.